One T cell receptor (beta chain) is described in this entry. Its antigen is still unknown. V was pared by 8 bases and J by 1 base, with 10 bases between. This CDR3 has 13 residues. CDR1 and CDR2 from the germline V gene are MNHEY and SVGEGT. TCRdb itself ran the reads through MiXCR, one entry per CDR3 protein. The sample lists roughly 230,000 distinct CDR3 sequences, 22% seen once, with around a sixth in the top ten. These data come from a study of T cell repertoires in cytomegalovirus infection. Study context: Indicated by public TCR beta signatures were CMV infection and matching HLA type. Overall study results and limits: The ex vivo response showed dominance by HLA-C-restricted CMV-specific TCR beta clonotypes.

The receptor comes from a human donor in good health (CMV status not recorded). Some clones in this sample may be carry-over from other donors' samples. Input material: CD8+ T cells from PBMCs. The rearrangement joins TRBV6-2 or TRBV6-3 to TRBJ2-3; D is undetermined. The CDR3 reads CASLQFRTDTQYF. CDR3 nucleotides: TGTGCCAGCCTTCAGTTCCGCACAGATACGCAGTATTTT.